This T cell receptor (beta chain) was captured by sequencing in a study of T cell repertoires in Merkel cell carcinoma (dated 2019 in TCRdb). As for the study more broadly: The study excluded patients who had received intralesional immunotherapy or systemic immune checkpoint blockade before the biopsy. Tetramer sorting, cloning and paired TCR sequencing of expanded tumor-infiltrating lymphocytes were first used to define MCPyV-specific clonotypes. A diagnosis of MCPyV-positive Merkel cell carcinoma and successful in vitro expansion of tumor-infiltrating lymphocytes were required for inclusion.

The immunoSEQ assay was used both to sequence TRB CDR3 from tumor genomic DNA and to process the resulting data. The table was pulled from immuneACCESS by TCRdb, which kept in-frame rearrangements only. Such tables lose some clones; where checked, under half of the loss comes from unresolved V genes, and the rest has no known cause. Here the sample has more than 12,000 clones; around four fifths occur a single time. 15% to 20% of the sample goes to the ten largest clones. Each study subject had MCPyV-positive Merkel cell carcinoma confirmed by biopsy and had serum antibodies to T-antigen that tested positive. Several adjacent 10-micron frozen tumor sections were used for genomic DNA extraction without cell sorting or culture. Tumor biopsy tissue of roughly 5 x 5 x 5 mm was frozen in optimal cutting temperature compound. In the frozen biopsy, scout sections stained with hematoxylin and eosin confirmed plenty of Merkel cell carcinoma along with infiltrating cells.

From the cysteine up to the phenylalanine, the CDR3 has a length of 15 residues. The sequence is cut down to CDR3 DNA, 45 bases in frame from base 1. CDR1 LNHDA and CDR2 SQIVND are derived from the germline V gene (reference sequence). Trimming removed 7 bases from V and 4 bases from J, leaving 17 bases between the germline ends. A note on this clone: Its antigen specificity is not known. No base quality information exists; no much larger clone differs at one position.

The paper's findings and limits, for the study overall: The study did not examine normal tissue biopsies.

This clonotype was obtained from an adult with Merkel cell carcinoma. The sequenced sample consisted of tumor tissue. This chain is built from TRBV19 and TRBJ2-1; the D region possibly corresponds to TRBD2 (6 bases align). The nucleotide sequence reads TGTGCCAGTACCACGGACTACTCAAAATACAATGAGCAGTTCTTC. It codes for CASTTDYSKYNEQFF.